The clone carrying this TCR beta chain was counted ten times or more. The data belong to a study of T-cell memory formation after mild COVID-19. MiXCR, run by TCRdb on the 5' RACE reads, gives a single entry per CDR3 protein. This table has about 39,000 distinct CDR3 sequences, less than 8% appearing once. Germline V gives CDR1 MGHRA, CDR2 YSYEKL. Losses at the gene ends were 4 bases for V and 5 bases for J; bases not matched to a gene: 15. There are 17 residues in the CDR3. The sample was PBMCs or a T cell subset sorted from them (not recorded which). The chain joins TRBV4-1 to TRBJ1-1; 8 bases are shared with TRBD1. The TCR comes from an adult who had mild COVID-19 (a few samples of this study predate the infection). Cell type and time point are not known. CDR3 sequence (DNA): TGCGCCAGCAGCCCAGACGCCGGCCAGGGGGCAACGACTGAAGCTTTCTTT. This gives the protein CASSPDAGQGATTEAFF.